This T cell receptor (beta chain) was documented in a study of patients and donors after allogeneic stem cell transplantation. TCRdb ran MiXCR on the RT-PCR reads and lists one entry per CDR3 protein. Of some 880,000 distinct CDR3 sequences detected, 18% appear once; the ten largest clones hold approximately 5.9%. There are a few counts of this clonotype. The sequence came from a human donor who was either an allogeneic HSCT recipient or a stem cell or donor lymphocyte infusion donor (not recorded which). It is not recorded whose cells these are; they may come from a transplant donor. The sample taken for sequencing was blood, either unsorted or a sorted T cell fraction (not recorded which).

CDR3 residues: CASSLAPGQDPIYGYTF. Written as DNA, the CDR3 is TGTGCCAGCAGCTTAGCCCCGGGACAAGATCCCATCTATGGCTACACCTTC. V is TRBV7-9 and J is TRBJ1-2; possibly TRBD1 for D (6 bases). Germline assignment: CDR1 SEHNR and CDR2 FQNEAQ (reference sequence). Deletions cut 0 bases from V and 4 bases from J, with 18 bases between. CDR3 length: 17 residues.